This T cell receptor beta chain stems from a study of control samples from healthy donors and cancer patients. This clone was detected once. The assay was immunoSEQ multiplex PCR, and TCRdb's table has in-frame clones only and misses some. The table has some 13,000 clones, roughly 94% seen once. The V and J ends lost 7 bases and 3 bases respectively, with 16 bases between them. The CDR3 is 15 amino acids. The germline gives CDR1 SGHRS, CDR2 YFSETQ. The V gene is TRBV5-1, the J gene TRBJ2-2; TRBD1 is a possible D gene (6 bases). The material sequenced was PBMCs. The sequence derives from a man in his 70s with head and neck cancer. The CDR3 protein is CASSGPQGHTGELFF. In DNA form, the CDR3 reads TGCGCCAGCTCAGGACCACAGGGTCACACCGGGGAGCTGTTTTTT.